Reported below is one TCR beta chain. Its target is not known. The CDR3 extends over 12 amino acids. The germline V gene has CDR1 MNHEY and CDR2 SMNVEV (reference sequence). The repertoire was sequenced with immunoSEQ multiplex PCR; TCRdb's copy has only in-frame clones and lacks some. Among approximately 94,000 clones, nearly 95% were seen once, and the ten largest hold 1.5% to 2%. The entry originates in a study of T cell responses to AZD1222 COVID-19 vaccine. The wider study: Pooling was applied to second doses at about 4 or about 12 weeks. Findings of the study overall: Spike was spanned by vaccine-associated CD4 TCRs, which were dominant at 160-218 and 743-854. Clonal diversity was possibly underestimated, and white British individuals and females predominated among donors. Researchers took repertoire samples only after the peak T cell response had come.

The material was peripheral blood, obtained on day 0 of AZD1222 vaccination. This TCR was sampled from an adult in good health. The rearrangement uses TRBV27 and TRBJ1-4; D is unclear. The CDR3 region is CASGRPGEKLFF. In nucleotides, the CDR3 is TGTGCAAGCGGGCGACCTGGGGAAAAACTGTTTTTT.